Shown below are 10 T cell receptor beta chains from a single sample sequenced in a study of T cell responses to AZD1222 COVID-19 vaccine. The data were produced by immunoSEQ multiplex PCR, yet TCRdb's version contains in-frame clones alone and is incomplete. The sample holds 90,000 to 120,000 clones; roughly 87% are singletons and the top ten take about 5%. Source: peripheral blood, taken 28 days after the second AZD1222 dose. The receptor source for this set is an adult who received the AZD1222 COVID-19 vaccine.

V and J are TRBV18 and TRBJ2-1; 10 positions match TRBD2. Germline CDR1 KGHSH, CDR2 LQKENI. Trimming cost V 3 bases and J 5 bases; bases outside gene matches: 4. The CDR3 is 15 residues long. This CDR3 is CASSPVAGGNNEQFF. CDR3 nucleotide sequence: TGTGCCAGCTCACCGGTAGCGGGGGGCAACAATGAGCAGTTCTTC. The full variable domain, in which reference TRBV18 and TRBJ2-1 provide the parts outside the CDR3, is NAGVMQNPRHLVRRRGQEARLRCSPMKGHSHVYWYRQLPEEGLKFMVYLQKENIIDESGMPKERFSAEFPKEGPSILRIQQVVRGDSAAYFCASSPVAGGNNEQFFGPGTRLTVL.

J is TRBJ1-1 and V is TRBV2; 7 bases agree with TRBD1. The trim removed 7 bases at V and 5 bases at J, leaving 10 bases unmatched. CDR1 SNHLY and CDR2 FYNNEI come from the germline V gene. This CDR3 contains 14 residues. DNA for the CDR3: TGTGCCAGCAAAGGACAGGCGGCGGGGACTGAAGCTTTCTTT. Its protein is CASKGQAAGTEAFF.

The V call is TRBV25-1, the J call TRBJ2-2; 8 positions match TRBD1. Germline loops: CDR1 MGHDK, CDR2 SYGVNS. This CDR3 region has 15 residues. V lost 4 bases to trimming and J lost 6 bases; unmatched junction nucleotides: 7. This CDR3 is CASSGAGGASGELFF. In nucleotides, the CDR3 is TGTGCCAGCAGTGGGGCAGGGGGCGCGTCCGGGGAGCTGTTTTTT.

The chain has TRBV10-3 and TRBJ2-3; possibly TRBD1 for D (6 bases). The CDR3 is 12 residues long. Trimming pared 11 bases from V and 1 base from J, leaving 10 bases between. CDR1 is ENHRY and CDR2 is SYGVKD in the germline V gene. CDR3 in amino acids: CAHKGGTDTQYF. DNA for the CDR3: TGTGCCCACAAGGGGGGCACAGATACGCAGTATTTT.

The genes are TRBV18 and TRBJ1-4; weak D call: TRBD1 (6 bases). The CDR3 spans 15 residues. CDR1 and CDR2 (germline): KGHSH, LQKENI. V lost 4 bases and J 3 bases, leaving 12 bases between the germline ends. CDR3 amino acids: CASSLNRAANEKLFF. In nucleotides, the CDR3 is TGTGCCAGCTCACTGAACAGGGCTGCTAATGAAAAACTGTTTTTT.

CDR3 sequence reads: CASSLYTPRDSYEQYF. The CDR3 nucleotides read TGTGCCAGCAGTTTATATACCCCCCGGGATTCTTACGAGCAGTACTTC. The J gene is TRBJ2-7, the V gene TRBV27; tentatively, D is TRBD2 (5 bases). Germline CDR1 and CDR2: MNHEY and SMNVEV (reference sequence). The CDR3 length is 16 residues. V was cut by 1 base and J by 4 bases, with 17 bases left in between.

CDR3 protein: CASSYRPGLLYEQYF. In nucleotides, the CDR3 is TGTGCCAGCAGTTACCGACCGGGACTCCTGTACGAGCAGTACTTC. This chain uses TRBV6-2 or TRBV6-3 with TRBJ2-7; possible D gene TRBD2, 6 bases. Trimming removed 2 bases from V and 4 bases from J, with 15 bases in between. CDR1 is MNHEY, CDR2 SVGEGT, per germline. CDR3 length: 15 amino acids.

This chain joins TRBV4-2 and TRBJ2-6; D might be TRBD2 (6 bases). The CDR3 sequence is 18 residues long. Between the trimmed V and J ends, which lost 0 bases and 3 bases, there was a span of 15 bases. Germline-derived CDR1 and CDR2 are LGHNA and YNFKEQ. CDR3 residues: CASSQEIGGTSGANVLTF. CDR3 coding DNA: TGTGCCAGCAGCCAAGAAATCGGCGGGACGAGTGGGGCCAACGTCCTGACTTTC.

The V call is TRBV2, the J call TRBJ1-2; D is undetermined. Germline V gene lookup returns CDR1 SNHLY and CDR2 FYNNEI. The ends were cut back, 0 bases at V and 7 bases at J, with 12 bases in the middle. The CDR3 contains 14 residues. CDR3 sequence (DNA): TGTGCCAGCAGTGAAGCGTCAGACATGGGTGGCTACACCTTC. It is translated as CASSEASDMGGYTF.

The chain employs TRBV6-5 and TRBJ2-1; D may be TRBD1 or TRBD2 (5 bases each). Germline V gives CDR1 MNHEY, CDR2 SVGAGI. This CDR3 spans 16 amino acids. Trimming took off 0 bases at V and 1 base at J, with 10 bases between the two ends. CDR3 amino acids: CASSYSGDQSYNEQFF. The CDR3 DNA reads as TGTGCCAGCAGTTACTCGGGGGACCAATCCTACAATGAGCAGTTCTTC.